This T cell receptor (beta chain) is drawn from a study of shared clonotypes between healthy human individuals. Study-level results: Relative to clonotypes present in all four donors, those not shared had lower generation probabilities.

The naive CD8 population came from CD45RO-negative cells selected for CCR7, without terminally differentiated effector memory CD45RA+ cells. On this clone itself: Its antigen remains unidentified.

Libraries were prepared by immunoSEQ multiplex PCR; TCRdb keeps only in-frame clonotypes and omits some of them. Of some 2.1 million clones in the sample, about 94% were seen once. Sequenced material: naive CD8+ T cells from PBMCs. The clonotype comes from a young man in good health. Some clones in this sample may be carry-over from other donors' samples.

DNA of the CDR3: TGTGCCAGCAGCCCCCGGGGCGCTGAGCAGTTCTTC. Residues: CASSPRGAEQFF. This chain links TRBV9 with TRBJ2-1; possibly TRBD1 or TRBD2 for D (5 bases each). The germline CDR1 and CDR2 sequences are SGDLS and YYNGEE. V lost 4 bases and J lost 9, with 11 bases in between. The CDR3 covers 12 residues.